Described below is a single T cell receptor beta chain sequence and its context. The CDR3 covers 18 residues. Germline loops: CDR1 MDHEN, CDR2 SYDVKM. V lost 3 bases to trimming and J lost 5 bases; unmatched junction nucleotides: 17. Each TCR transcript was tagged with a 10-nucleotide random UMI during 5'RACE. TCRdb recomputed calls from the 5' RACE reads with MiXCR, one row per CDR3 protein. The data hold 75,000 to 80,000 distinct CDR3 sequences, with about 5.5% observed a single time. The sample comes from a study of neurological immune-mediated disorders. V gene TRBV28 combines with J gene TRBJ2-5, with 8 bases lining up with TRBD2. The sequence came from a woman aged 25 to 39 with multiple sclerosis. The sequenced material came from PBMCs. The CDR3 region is CASSFFWLGAGGTETQYF. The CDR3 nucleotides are TGTGCCAGCAGTTTCTTTTGGTTGGGGGCGGGAGGCACGGAGACCCAGTACTTC.